The source of this TCR beta chain is a study of T cell changes during pregnancy in multiple sclerosis. TCRdb's table, derived via immunoSEQ multiplex PCR, lists solely in-frame clones and lacks some. The data hold 65,000 to 95,000 clones, with approximately 94% observed a single time. This CDR3 comprises 15 residues. Germline V CDR1 and CDR2: MNHEY, SVGAGI. Trimming pared 1 base from V and 0 bases from J, leaving 8 bases between. Sequencing was performed on peripheral blood, taken after pregnancy. The TCR was taken from a female donor in good health, enrolled as a control in a pregnancy study. V gene TRBV6-5 combines with J gene TRBJ2-3; possibly TRBD1 for D (6 bases). CDR3 bases: TGTGCCAGCAGTTACTTAGGGGGTAGCACAGATACGCAGTATTTT. Residues: CASSYLGGSTDTQYF.